This entry lists 27 T cell receptor beta chains sequenced from one sample in a study of preoperative IRX-2 immunotherapy in early breast cancer. Treatment indicated: preoperative locoregional IRX-2 cytokine immunotherapy. Profiled with immunoSEQ multiplex PCR; TCRdb holds only in-frame clones, not every one. The sample includes around 40,000 clones, 85% to 95% of them seen just once. Sequenced here: tumor tissue, sampled after IRX-2 immunotherapy. Receptors originate from a human donor with breast cancer.

V is TRBV9 and J is TRBJ2-7; 7 bases map to TRBD2. Germline-derived CDR1 and CDR2 are SGDLS and YYNGEE. This CDR3 spans 13 amino acids. J gave up 7 bases and V 3 bases, and 7 bases lay outside the gene matches. The CDR3 nucleotides read TGTGCCAGCAGCGGTTGGGAGGGGAATGAGCAGTACTTC. This translates into CASSGWEGNEQYF. Variable domain in full (rest from reference TRBV9 and TRBJ2-7): DSGVTQTPKHLITATGQRVTLRCSPRSGDLSVYWYQQSLDQGLQFLIQYYNGEERAKGNILERFSAQQFPDLHSELNLSSLELGDSALYFCASSGWEGNEQYFGPGTRLTVT.

A single count supports this clone. V gene TRBV18 combines with J gene TRBJ2-7; the D gene is possibly TRBD1 (6 bases). From germline, CDR1 is KGHSH and CDR2 LQKENI. Between the trimmed V and J ends, which lost 0 bases and 0 bases, there was a span of 15 bases. This CDR3 region has 17 residues. Written as DNA, the CDR3 is TGTGCCAGCTCACCACCGGAGCAGGGGCCCTCCTCCTACGAGCAGTACTTC. Amino acid sequence: CASSPPEQGPSSYEQYF.

As concerns this clone: Mismatch with germline at one junction end may stem from a read error. The V call is TRBV28, the J call TRBJ1-1; the D is unclear. CDR3 length: 13 residues. Per the germline V gene, CDR1 is MDHEN and CDR2 is SYDVKM. The CDR3 here is CASSLLTKRVPSF. DNA for the CDR3: TGTGCCAGCAGTTTGCTTACGAAGAGGGTTCCATCCTTT.

This chain joins TRBV15 and TRBJ1-5; tentative D call: TRBD1 (5 bases). This CDR3 region has 16 residues. V shed 1 base and J shed 2 bases, with 12 bases lying between them. CDR1 and CDR2 from the germline V gene are LNHNV and YYDKDF (reference sequence). For the CDR3, the DNA is TGTGCCACCAGCAGAGGGTTGGGAGGGGGCAATCAGCCCCAGCATTTT. This gives the protein CATSRGLGGGNQPQHF.

The V and J genes are TRBV6-5 and TRBJ2-2, with D uncertain. V was pared by 0 bases and J by 7 bases, with 9 bases between. CDR3 length: 14 amino acids. CDR1 is MNHEY, CDR2 SVGAGI, per germline. The CDR3 DNA reads as TGTGCCAGCAGTTACTCTGTGGGAATCGGGGAGCTGTTTTTT. Encoded protein: CASSYSVGIGELFF.

The V gene is TRBV27, the J gene TRBJ1-1; TRBD1 might be the D (5 bases). V was clipped by 3 bases and J by 5 bases, with 7 bases between them. The CDR3 is 12 residues long. The germline V gene has CDR1 MNHEY and CDR2 SMNVEV (reference sequence). The CDR3 DNA reads as TGTGCCAGCAGTTTCTGGGGGACTGAAGCTTTCTTT. Amino acids: CASSFWGTEAFF.

Only one count was recorded for this clone. This chain joins TRBV7-3 and TRBJ2-5; possibly TRBD2 for D (5 bases). V was shortened by 1 base and J by 1 base, with 10 bases between the two germline ends. Looked up from germline, CDR1 is SGHTA and CDR2 is FQGTGA. The CDR3 runs to 15 residues. CDR3 in amino acids: CASSLIRGSQETQYF. The CDR3 DNA sequence: TGTGCCAGCAGCTTAATACGGGGAAGCCAAGAGACCCAGTACTTC. The whole variable domain, filled in from reference TRBV7-3 and TRBJ2-5, reads GAGVSQTPSNKVTEKGKYVELRCDPISGHTALYWYRQSLGQGPEFLIYFQGTGAADDSGLPNDRFFAVRPEGSVSTLKIQRTERGDSAVYLCASSLIRGSQETQYFGPGTRLLVL.

V is TRBV11-2 and J is TRBJ2-7; tentatively, D is TRBD1 (6 bases). V was clipped by 0 bases and J by 3 bases, with 15 bases between them. The CDR3 is 16 amino acids. Germline V CDR1 and CDR2: SGHAT, FQNNGV. The CDR3 region has the DNA TGTGCCAGCAGCTTAGATCAACAGGGAACCTTCTACGAGCAGTACTTC. The encoded protein is CASSLDQQGTFYEQYF.

V gene TRBV25-1 combines with J gene TRBJ2-2; 12 bases are shared with TRBD2. The trim removed 8 bases at V and 5 bases at J, leaving 9 bases unmatched. Germline CDR1 MGHDK, CDR2 SYGVNS. The CDR3 is 16 amino acids. CDR3 in amino acids: CASSSPGLAGTGELFF. The CDR3, as DNA: TGTGCCAGCTCGTCCCCCGGACTAGCGGGGACCGGGGAGCTGTTTTTT.

The V call is TRBV10-3, the J call TRBJ2-5; 7 positions match TRBD1. V was pared by 5 bases and J by 5 bases, with 8 bases of the junction left unmatched. Germline V gene lookup returns CDR1 ENHRY and CDR2 SYGVKD. This CDR3 has 14 amino acids. The chain's CDR3 is CAISPRQGGETQYF. CDR3 nucleotides: TGTGCCATCAGTCCCAGACAGGGCGGGGAGACCCAGTACTTC.

J is TRBJ1-2 and V is TRBV9; D gene uncertain. The V end was cut by 0 bases, the J end by 2 bases, with 11 bases between. Germline-derived CDR1 and CDR2 are SGDLS and YYNGEE. CDR3 length: 15 amino acids. CDR3 sequence (DNA): TGTGCCAGCAGCGTAGCGCCGGGAACCAACTATGGCTACACCTTC. It specifies CASSVAPGTNYGYTF.

J is TRBJ1-3 and V is TRBV21-1; TRBD1 was called by the table and not checked on the DNA. TRBV21-1 is assigned pseudogene status. This CDR3 region has 15 residues. The CDR3 loop reads CASSKEVDRGNTIYF. The CDR3 nucleotides read TGTGCCAGCAGCAAAGAGGTCGACAGGGGAAACACCATATATTTT.

J is TRBJ2-6 and V is TRBV28; no firm D call. The germline V gene encodes CDR1 MDHEN and CDR2 SYDVKM. The CDR3 runs to 16 residues. The ends were cut back, 8 bases at V and 0 bases at J, with 14 bases in the middle. In nucleotides, the CDR3 is TGTGCCAGCCTCCCCCTAGGCCTCTCTGGGGCCAACGTCCTGACTTTC. Translating it yields CASLPLGLSGANVLTF.

This chain joins TRBV5-6 and TRBJ2-5, with a weak D call TRBD1 (6 bases). The better agreement between TRBJ2-7 and the DNA end casts doubt on the J call. Germline V gene data show CDR1 as SGHDT and CDR2 as YYEEEE. The CDR3 extends over 14 amino acids. CDR3 protein: CASSLWGQSYEQYF. The CDR3 bases are TGTGCCAGCAGCTTGTGGGGACAATCCTACGAGCAGTACTTC.

V usage is TRBV11-2 and J usage is TRBJ2-5; TRBD2 might be the D (5 bases). CDR1 and CDR2 (germline): SGHAT, FQNNGV. V dropped 1 base and J dropped 6 bases, with 15 bases sitting between them. The CDR3 contains 15 residues. CDR3 residues: CASSLGPPGIKTQYF. CDR3 bases: TGTGCCAGCAGCTTAGGGCCGCCGGGGATAAAGACCCAGTACTTC. The complete variable domain, with remaining parts taken from reference TRBV11-2 and TRBJ2-5, reads EAGVAQSPRYKIIEKRQSVAFWCNPISGHATLYWYQQILGQGPKLLIQFQNNGVVDDSQLPKDRFSAERLKGVDSTLKIQPAKLEDSAVYLCASSLGPPGIKTQYFGPGTRLLVL.

This clone appeared a single time. The V gene is TRBV7-2, the J gene TRBJ2-4, with D hard to call. Germline values: CDR1 SGHTA, CDR2 FQGNSA. V was cut by 0 bases and J by 0 bases, with 3 bases left in between. The CDR3 spans 14 residues. CDR3 nucleotide sequence: TGTGCCAGCAGCTTAGCTTCAGCCAAAAACATTCAGTACTTC. Protein sequence: CASSLASAKNIQYF.

The genes are TRBV11-2 and TRBJ1-2; D may be TRBD1 (5 bases). Germline CDR1 reads SGHAT; CDR2 reads FQNNGV. The CDR3 extends over 12 amino acids. V was shortened by 5 bases and J by 6 bases, with 10 bases between the two germline ends. The CDR3 sequence: CASSRDYDGYTF. DNA for the CDR3: TGTGCCAGCAGCCGGGACTACGATGGCTACACCTTC.

Here the CDR3 DNA reads TGCAGCGTTGTGGGGCTCGTAGAACAGCCGTACCAAGAGACCCAGTACTTC. It translates to CSVVGLVEQPYQETQYF. The genes are TRBV29-1 and TRBJ2-5; possible D gene TRBD1, 5 bases. V gave up 4 bases and J gave up 0 bases, with 21 bases separating them. CDR3 length: 17 amino acids. Germline V CDR1 and CDR2: SQVTM, ANQGSEA.

V and J are TRBV5-1 and TRBJ1-6, with D maybe TRBD1 (6 bases). The V and J ends lost 0 bases and 11 bases respectively, with 15 bases between them. The CDR3 runs to 15 residues. Per germline, CDR1 SGHRS and CDR2 YFSETQ. The CDR3, as DNA: TGCGCCAGCAGCTTGGGGCAGGGGCCTTGGGCACCCCTCCACTTT. It codes for CASSLGQGPWAPLHF.

The CDR3 DNA sequence: TGTGCCAGCAGCTTAGGAGGCATAAACATTCAGTACTTC. This translates into CASSLGGINIQYF. The J gene is TRBJ2-4, the V gene TRBV7-2; unclear D gene. The V end lost 1 base, the J end lost 6 bases, and 7 bases lay between the germline ends. Germline V gene data show CDR1 as SGHTA and CDR2 as FQGNSA. The length of the CDR3 is 13 residues.

The V call is TRBV30, the J call TRBJ1-1, with 7 bases lining up with TRBD1. Per the germline V gene, CDR1 is GTSNPN and CDR2 is SVGIG (reference sequence). V was clipped by 3 bases and J by 4 bases; unmatched bases: 8. The CDR3 has 14 amino acids. The CDR3 reads CAWRGRDRATEAFF. CDR3 nucleotides: TGTGCCTGGAGGGGCCGCGACAGGGCCACTGAAGCTTTCTTT.

The rearrangement uses TRBV30 and TRBJ2-3; 12 positions agree with TRBD2. The CDR3 spans 15 residues. From germline, CDR1 is GTSNPN and CDR2 SVGIG (reference sequence). V lost 7 bases to trimming and J lost 8 bases; unmatched junction nucleotides: 13. CDR3 coding DNA: TGTGCCTCTAGCCCCCAACTAGCGGGGGGCGGTACGCAGTATTTT. Encoded protein: CASSPQLAGGGTQYF. The variable domain in full, with the rest retrieved from reference TRBV30 and TRBJ2-3, is SQTIHQWPATLVQPVGSPLSLECTVEGTSNPNLYWYRQAAGRGLQLLFYSVGIGQISSEVPQNLSASRPQDRQFILSSKKLLLSDSGFYLCASSPQLAGGGTQYFGPGTRLTVL.

The rearrangement joins TRBV28 to TRBJ2-5; D is unresolved. The CDR3 is 15 amino acids. Trimming took 7 bases from V and 5 from J, leaving 20 bases between them. Germline V gene data show CDR1 as MDHEN and CDR2 as SYDVKM. CDR3 sequence: CASTTPAEGSETQYF. DNA for the CDR3: TGTGCCAGCACAACCCCCGCAGAAGGGTCTGAGACCCAGTACTTC.

The CDR3 DNA reads TGTGCCAGCAGCTTAGTAGCGGGGGCCGCCACAGATACGCAGTATTTT. This gives the protein CASSLVAGAATDTQYF. V usage is TRBV7-2 and J usage is TRBJ2-3; 9 nucleotides agree with TRBD2. Germline loops: CDR1 SGHTA, CDR2 FQGNSA. J lost 2 bases, V lost 1 base, and 4 bases had no gene match. The CDR3 covers 16 residues.

This chain uses TRBV28 with TRBJ1-6; D unresolved. The germline V and J ends were trimmed by 4 bases and 7 bases, with 11 bases remaining between them. This CDR3 is 14 amino acids long. The V gene's germline CDR1 is MDHEN and CDR2 SYDVKM. The CDR3 bases are TGTGCCAGCAGTTCTGGGAGGCGGAATTCACCCCTCCACTTT. Its translation is CASSSGRRNSPLHF.

The chain carries TRBV9 and TRBJ2-2, with TRBD1 identical over 7 bases. This CDR3 has 14 amino acids. Germline V CDR1 and CDR2: SGDLS, YYNGEE. V dropped 2 bases and J dropped 3; count of bases not matched to a gene: 1. CDR3 protein: CASSVGQHTGELFF. The CDR3 DNA reads as TGTGCCAGCAGCGTGGGACAGCACACCGGGGAGCTGTTTTTT.

The chain has TRBV11-2 and TRBJ1-2; 10 bases fit TRBD1. Per germline, CDR1 SGHAT and CDR2 FQNNGV. V was clipped by 5 bases and J by 4 bases; unmatched bases: 13. The CDR3 has 17 residues. CDR3 in amino acids: CASSGPGTGVGSYGYTF. For the CDR3, the DNA is TGTGCCAGCAGCGGTCCCGGGACAGGGGTTGGTAGCTATGGCTACACCTTC.